This passage covers 21 T cell receptor beta chains from one sample sequenced in a study of T-cell memory formation after mild COVID-19. Using its own MiXCR run on the 5' RACE reads, TCRdb lists one record per CDR3 protein. The sample records more than 85,000 distinct CDR3 sequences, 11% being singletons. The material sequenced was PBMCs or a T cell subset sorted from them (not recorded which). The receptors come from a man between 18 and 29 years old who had mild COVID-19 (a few samples of this study predate the infection). Cell type and time point are not known.

The V and J genes are TRBV20-1 and TRBJ1-5; D may be TRBD1 (6 bases). Germline CDR1 DFQATT, CDR2 SNEGSKA (reference sequence). The length of the CDR3 is 15 residues. Trimming took off 3 bases at V and 3 bases at J, with 15 bases between the two ends. CDR3 in amino acids: CSASRSNRDNQPQHF. The CDR3 DNA reads as TGCAGTGCTAGTAGATCCAACAGGGACAATCAGCCCCAGCATTTT.

This clonotype was seen more than once but under ten times. This sequence joins TRBV27 and TRBJ1-5; no clear D gene. The CDR3 has 13 amino acids. Trimming took off 0 bases at V and 0 bases at J, with 0 bases between the two ends. The germline V gene has CDR1 MNHEY and CDR2 SMNVEV (reference sequence). The CDR3: CASSLSSNQPQHF. The CDR3 nucleotides read TGTGCCAGCAGTTTATCTAGCAATCAGCCCCAGCATTTT.

The chain combines TRBV5-6 with TRBJ2-1; D gene ambiguous. V shed 7 bases and J shed 1 base, with 18 bases lying between them. The CDR3 is 16 residues long. From germline, CDR1 is SGHDT and CDR2 YYEEEE. CDR3 loop: CASLLSDLGSYNEQFF. CDR3 DNA sequence: TGTGCCAGCCTTCTTTCCGACCTAGGGTCCTACAATGAGCAGTTCTTC.

The V and J genes are TRBV7-9 and TRBJ1-2, with D perhaps TRBD1 (5 bases). CDR3 size: 15 residues. Trimming removed 5 bases at V and 0 bases at J, with 13 bases between. Germline V gene sequence: CDR1 SEHNR, CDR2 FQNEAQ (reference sequence). This chain's CDR3 is CASSQGEGTNYGYTF. The CDR3 DNA reads TGTGCCAGCAGCCAGGGAGAGGGGACTAACTATGGCTACACCTTC.

There are a few counts of this clonotype. This rearrangement joins TRBV7-3 to TRBJ2-3; 11 bases agree with TRBD2. J gave up 6 bases and V 3 bases, and 5 bases lay outside the gene matches. Per germline, CDR1 SGHTA and CDR2 FQGTGA. This CDR3 comprises 15 residues. CDR3 DNA sequence: TGTGCCAGCAGCTTTAGCGGGGGGGCCGGTGATACGCAGTATTTT. It encodes CASSFSGGAGDTQYF. Looking up the rest from reference TRBV7-3 and TRBJ2-3 gives the full variable domain: GAGVSQTPSNKVTEKGKYVELRCDPISGHTALYWYRQSLGQGPEFLIYFQGTGAADDSGLPNDRFFAVRPEGSVSTLKIQRTERGDSAVYLCASSFSGGAGDTQYFGPGTRLTVL.

This chain uses TRBV7-9 with TRBJ1-1; maybe TRBD1 (6 bases). The V end lost 1 base, the J end lost 0 bases, and 9 bases lay between the germline ends. Germline loops: CDR1 SEHNR, CDR2 FQNEAQ (reference sequence). CDR3 length: 15 residues. DNA of the CDR3: TGTGCCAGCAGCTTAGGACAGGACCTGAACACTGAAGCTTTCTTT. It encodes CASSLGQDLNTEAFF.

A few counts support this clonotype. The chain uses TRBV29-1 and TRBJ2-3; D possibly corresponds to TRBD2 (5 bases). CDR3 size: 19 residues. CDR1 is SQVTM, CDR2 ANQGSEA, per germline. The V gene lost 3 bases and the J gene lost 0 bases, with 25 bases spanning the gap. The CDR3 DNA follows: TGCAGCGTTGATAGGCGGAGCGGAGTCCTGTTTACTAGCACAGATACGCAGTATTTT. Amino acids: CSVDRRSGVLFTSTDTQYF.

This clonotype has only a few counts. The rearrangement uses TRBV14 and TRBJ2-3; D possibly corresponds to TRBD2 (6 bases). From germline, CDR1 is SGHDN and CDR2 FVKESK. The CDR3 loop spans 14 amino acids. The V and J ends lost 4 bases and 4 bases respectively, with 12 bases between them. CDR3 coding DNA: TGTGCCAGCAGCCGGGGGAGGATTCCAGATACGCAGTATTTT. This sequence encodes CASSRGRIPDTQYF.

Only one count was recorded for this clonotype. This chain links TRBV28 with TRBJ2-5; 7 bases match TRBD1. The DNA end favors TRBJ2-7, so the J call may be wrong. The CDR3 spans 13 residues. Looked up from germline, CDR1 is MDHEN and CDR2 is SYDVKM. The CDR3 here is CASSWGQLYEQYF. CDR3 DNA: TGTGCCAGCAGCTGGGGACAGCTCTACGAGCAGTACTTC.

The chain combines TRBV6-5 with TRBJ1-6; a possible D gene is TRBD1 (6 bases). Germline CDR1 MNHEY, CDR2 SVGAGI. The CDR3 has 15 amino acids. V shed 8 bases and J shed 8 bases, with 19 bases lying between them. CDR3 sequence: CASGNRATPYSPLHF. CDR3 sequence (DNA): TGTGCCAGCGGTAACAGGGCTACCCCTTATTCACCCCTCCACTTT.

In this sample, this clonotype turned up a few times. The gene calls are TRBV30 and TRBJ2-7; no clear D gene. This CDR3 spans 12 amino acids. Germline V CDR1 and CDR2: GTSNPN, SVGIG (reference sequence). V lost 0 bases and J lost 7, with 10 bases in between. As DNA, the CDR3 is TGTGCCTGGAGTGTAATTTCGCCTGAGCAGTACTTC. The encoded protein is CAWSVISPEQYF. Using reference TRBV30 and TRBJ2-7 for the parts outside the CDR3, the full variable domain is SQTIHQWPATLVQPVGSPLSLECTVEGTSNPNLYWYRQAAGRGLQLLFYSVGIGQISSEVPQNLSASRPQDRQFILSSKKLLLSDSGFYLCAWSVISPEQYFGPGTRLTVT.

This clonotype showed up many times. The chain joins TRBV12-3 or TRBV12-4 to TRBJ1-1; no reliable D call. The V gene lost 7 bases and the J gene lost 10 bases, with 13 bases spanning the gap. This CDR3 is 11 amino acids long. The DNA of the CDR3 is TGTGCCAGCATGGGAATCAGTGGAGCTTTCTTT. Its translation: CASMGISGAFF.

This clonotype counts as large. V gene TRBV5-5 combines with J gene TRBJ1-5; possibly TRBD1 for D (5 bases). The germline V gene has CDR1 SGHKS and CDR2 YYEKEE (reference sequence). Trimming removed 2 bases from V and 9 bases from J, with 18 bases in between. CDR3 size: 15 residues. The CDR3 nucleotides are TGTGCCAGCAGCTTATACCGGGACTCCCCCAGGCCCCAGCATTTT. It encodes CASSLYRDSPRPQHF.

The V and J genes are TRBV5-6 and TRBJ2-7, with a possible D match to TRBD1 (5 bases). This CDR3 is 17 amino acids long. The germline CDR1 and CDR2 sequences are SGHDT and YYEEEE. V was cut by 5 bases and J by 4 bases, with 25 bases left in between. The DNA of the CDR3 is TGTGCCAGCAGAAGTGGCGACAGTTTGATCCCCTCGTACGAGCAGTACTTC. Protein product: CASRSGDSLIPSYEQYF.

The sample holds a few counts of this clonotype. V gene TRBV15 combines with J gene TRBJ2-5; 9 bases are shared with TRBD1. Germline V gene data show CDR1 as LNHNV and CDR2 as YYDKDF (reference sequence). The CDR3 runs to 15 residues. With V trimmed by 1 base and J by 2 bases, 2 bases remained unmatched. CDR3 in amino acids: CATSRGGTGQETQYF. The CDR3 nucleotides are TGTGCCACCAGCAGAGGGGGGACAGGGCAAGAGACCCAGTACTTC. The entire variable domain, with the rest obtained from reference TRBV15 and TRBJ2-5, is as follows: DAMVIQNPRYQVTQFGKPVTLSCSQTLNHNVMYWYQQKSSQAPKLLFHYYDKDFNNEADTPDNFQSRRPNTSFCFLDIRSPGLGDTAMYLCATSRGGTGQETQYFGPGTRLLVL.

The chain recombines TRBV7-9 with TRBJ1-3; possibly TRBD1 for D (5 bases). V was shortened by 5 bases and J by 7 bases, with 15 bases between the two germline ends. CDR3 length: 14 amino acids. Germline lookup yields CDR1 SEHNR and CDR2 FQNEAQ (reference sequence). DNA for the CDR3: TGTGCCAGCAGCCTAACCGCTTCAGGGAACACCATATATTTT. Its protein product is CASSLTASGNTIYF.

This clonotype came up many times. V is TRBV7-9 and J is TRBJ2-3, with a possible D match to TRBD2 (5 bases). Germline V gene sequence: CDR1 SEHNR, CDR2 FQNEAQ (reference sequence). The CDR3 is 11 residues long. The V end was cut by 5 bases, the J end by 8 bases, with 8 bases between. The CDR3 DNA follows: TGTGCCAGCAGCCTCGAGGGTACGCAGTATTTT. Amino acids: CASSLEGTQYF.

This sequence joins TRBV29-1 and TRBJ1-4; D remains unclear. Germline V gene lookup returns CDR1 SQVTM and CDR2 ANQGSEA. This CDR3 has 12 residues. Trimming stripped 4 bases from V and 2 bases from J, with 5 bases between. The CDR3 region is CSVGDTNEKLFF. Here the CDR3 DNA reads TGCAGCGTTGGTGACACTAATGAAAAACTGTTTTTT. The whole variable domain, filled in from reference TRBV29-1 and TRBJ1-4, reads SAVISQKPSRDICQRGTSLTIQCQVDSQVTMMFWYRQQPGQSLTLIATANQGSEATYESGFVIDKFPISRPNLTFSTLTVSNMSPEDSSIYLCSVGDTNEKLFFGSGTQLSVL.

The genes are TRBV7-9 and TRBJ2-5; 7 positions agree with TRBD2. Germline values: CDR1 SEHNR, CDR2 FQNEAQ (reference sequence). This CDR3 spans 18 amino acids. V was clipped by 3 bases and J by 2 bases; unmatched bases: 15. The CDR3 region has the DNA TGTGCCAGCAGCTTCGGCGCCCGGGCTAGCGGTAGGCAAGAGACCCAGTACTTC. This encodes CASSFGARASGRQETQYF.

The chain links TRBV4-1 to TRBJ1-1; D is perhaps TRBD1 (6 bases). Germline loops: CDR1 MGHRA, CDR2 YSYEKL. CDR3 length: 16 amino acids. The V gene lost 2 bases and the J gene lost 3 bases, with 16 bases spanning the gap. The CDR3 is CASSQYPGGLDTEAFF. As DNA, the CDR3 is TGCGCCAGCAGCCAATATCCCGGGGGCCTGGACACTGAAGCTTTCTTT.

The gene calls are TRBV7-3 and TRBJ2-2; maybe TRBD1 (5 bases). The V end was cut by 10 bases, the J end by 6 bases, with 12 bases between. This CDR3 is built from 12 residues. The germline CDR1 and CDR2 sequences are SGHTA and FQGTGA. The CDR3, as DNA: TGTGCCACCCGAGACAGTGCCGGGGAGCTGTTTTTT. Translated, it gives CATRDSAGELFF. Full variable domain (outside the CDR3, taken from reference TRBV7-3 and TRBJ2-2): GAGVSQTPSNKVTEKGKYVELRCDPISGHTALYWYRQSLGQGPEFLIYFQGTGAADDSGLPNDRFFAVRPEGSVSTLKIQRTERGDSAVYLCATRDSAGELFFGEGSRLTVL.